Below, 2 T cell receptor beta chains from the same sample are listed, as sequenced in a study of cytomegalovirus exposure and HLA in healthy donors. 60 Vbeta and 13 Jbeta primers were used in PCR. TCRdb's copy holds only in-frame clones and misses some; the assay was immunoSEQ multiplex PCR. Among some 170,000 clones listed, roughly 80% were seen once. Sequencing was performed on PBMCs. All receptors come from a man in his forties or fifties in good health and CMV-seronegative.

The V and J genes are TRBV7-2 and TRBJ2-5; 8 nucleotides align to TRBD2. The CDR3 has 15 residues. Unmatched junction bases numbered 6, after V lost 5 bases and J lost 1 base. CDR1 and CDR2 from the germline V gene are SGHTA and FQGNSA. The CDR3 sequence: CASSNQAGGQETQYF. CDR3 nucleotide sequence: TGTGCCAGCAGCAACCAGGCGGGGGGCCAAGAGACCCAGTACTTC.

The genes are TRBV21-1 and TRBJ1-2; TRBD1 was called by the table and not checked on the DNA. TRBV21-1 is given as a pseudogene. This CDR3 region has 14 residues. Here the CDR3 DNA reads TGTGCCAGCAGCATGGACAGGGACACTCATGGCTACACCTTC. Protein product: CASSMDRDTHGYTF.